The 12 T cell receptor beta chains reported below all come from one sample, sequenced in a study of blood T cell repertoires in COVID-19 (dated by TCRdb to the early 2020s). Library preparation used the immunoSEQ multiplex PCR assay. In TCRdb, the immuneACCESS table is reduced to in-frame sequences with V and J assigned. These tables do not hold every clone; where another copy was compared, an unresolved V gene accounts for under half, and the others remain unexplained. The sample records about 120,000 clones, roughly four fifths of which are singletons. The biggest ten clones account for roughly a sixth of the sample. Sequenced material: peripheral blood. The receptors originated from a man under 40 with COVID-19, enrolled during active disease.

In this sample, this clone turned up a few times. This sequence joins TRBV28 and TRBJ2-5, with 8 bases aligning to TRBD1. The ends lost 3 bases at V and 4 bases at J; junction bases unmatched: 16. Germline lookup yields CDR1 MDHEN and CDR2 SYDVKM. The length of the CDR3 is 18 residues. The CDR3 DNA follows: TGTGCCAGCAGTTTTAGCAGGGGGCGCGGGGTGAAGGGAGAGACCCAGTACTTC. Encoded protein: CASSFSRGRGVKGETQYF. The complete variable domain, with remaining parts taken from reference TRBV28 and TRBJ2-5, reads DVKVTQSSRYLVKRTGEKVFLECVQDMDHENMFWYRQDPGLGLRLIYFSYDVKMKEKGDIPEGYSVSREKKERFSLILESASTNQTSMYLCASSFSRGRGVKGETQYFGPGTRLLVL.

This chain connects TRBV13 to TRBJ1-1, with D maybe TRBD1 (6 bases). Germline CDR1 reads PRHDT; CDR2 reads FYEKMQ (reference sequence). The germline V and J ends were trimmed by 1 base and 8 bases, with 8 bases remaining between them. This CDR3 contains 12 residues. CDR3 loop: CASSLVGTEAFF. DNA for the CDR3: TGTGCCAGCAGCTTAGTGGGGACAGAAGCTTTCTTT.

This clone was seen only a few times. The CDR3, as DNA: TGTGCCATCAGCGGACAGGGGGCGAAGAATGAGCAGTTCTTC. Translating gives CAISGQGAKNEQFF. The chain links TRBV10-3 to TRBJ2-1; 11 positions match TRBD1. V was pared by 6 bases and J by 7 bases, with 5 bases of the junction left unmatched. The V gene's germline CDR1 is ENHRY and CDR2 SYGVKD. The length of the CDR3 is 14 residues.

V usage is TRBV28 and J usage is TRBJ1-1, with D possibly being TRBD1 (5 bases). CDR1 is MDHEN and CDR2 is SYDVKM in the germline V gene. The V gene lost 3 bases and the J gene lost 0 bases, with 8 bases spanning the gap. The CDR3 spans 14 residues. CDR3 nucleotide sequence: TGTGCCAGCAGTTTTGGGGCCATGAACACTGAAGCTTTCTTT. It specifies CASSFGAMNTEAFF.

The chain couples TRBV5-5 to TRBJ1-4; a possible D gene is TRBD1 (5 bases). The CDR3 spans 16 residues. CDR1 is SGHKS, CDR2 YYEKEE, per germline (reference sequence). Trimming shortened V by 4 bases and J by 7 bases, and 20 bases separated the two germline ends. The chain's CDR3 is CASSEGTGAPFEKLFF. DNA for the CDR3: TGTGCCAGCAGCGAAGGAACAGGCGCTCCTTTTGAAAAACTGTTTTTT.

The chain couples TRBV6-5 to TRBJ2-1; 7 bases are a match to TRBD1. CDR1 and CDR2 from the germline V gene are MNHEY and SVGAGI. V shed 7 bases and J 5 bases; nucleotides not matched to a gene: 8. CDR3 length equals 14 residues. The CDR3 loop is CASTLGQSHNEQFF. The CDR3 coding sequence is TGTGCCAGCACACTGGGACAGTCTCACAATGAGCAGTTCTTC.

The gene calls are TRBV3-1 (or the pseudogene TRBV3-2) and TRBJ2-3; 8 bases are a match to TRBD2. The germline gives CDR1 LGHDT, CDR2 YNNKEL (reference sequence). This CDR3 is 14 amino acids long. J was trimmed by 6 bases and V by 4 bases; bases with no gene match: 6. The CDR3 coding sequence is TGTGCCAGCAGCCCCGGGGGGGGAGGCGATACGCAGTATTTT. It specifies CASSPGGGGDTQYF.

The rearrangement joins TRBV11-3 to TRBJ1-2; a weak D match, TRBD1 (6 bases). The CDR3 runs 14 residues. Trimming took 5 bases from V and 4 from J, leaving 14 bases between them. CDR1 is SGHNT, CDR2 YENEEA, per germline. The CDR3 spells CASSPLGDIYGYTF. In DNA, the CDR3 is TGTGCCAGCAGCCCCCTCGGGGACATCTATGGCTACACCTTC.

The V call is TRBV9, the J call TRBJ1-5; the D is unclear. Looked up from germline, CDR1 is SGDLS and CDR2 is YYNGEE. CDR3 length: 13 residues. Trimming removed 1 base at V and 4 bases at J, with 6 bases between. CDR3 coding DNA: TGTGCCAGCAGCGTACAGGCGAATCAGCCCCAGCATTTT. As protein: CASSVQANQPQHF. Based on the CDR3 plus reference TRBV9 and TRBJ1-5, the full variable domain is DSGVTQTPKHLITATGQRVTLRCSPRSGDLSVYWYQQSLDQGLQFLIQYYNGEERAKGNILERFSAQQFPDLHSELNLSSLELGDSALYFCASSVQANQPQHFGDGTRLSIL.

Turning to this clone: This specimen includes other DNA sequences encoding the same CDR3. The chain has TRBV5-1 and TRBJ2-2; 7 bases map to TRBD1. J was trimmed by 4 bases and V by 4 bases; bases with no gene match: 4. CDR3 size: 14 residues. The germline gives CDR1 SGHRS, CDR2 YFSETQ. For the CDR3, the DNA is TGCGCCAGCAGCGGCCAGGGGGTCACCGGGGAGCTGTTTTTT. Translated, it gives CASSGQGVTGELFF.

The rearrangement joins TRBV7-8 to TRBJ1-5; D uncertain. This CDR3 has 13 residues. Germline loops: CDR1 SGHVS, CDR2 FQNEAQ. Trimming removed 1 base at V and 9 bases at J, with 10 bases between. CDR3 amino acids: CASSLGAITPQHF. Here the CDR3 DNA reads TGTGCCAGCAGCTTAGGGGCTATAACGCCCCAGCATTTT.

J is TRBJ1-3 and V is TRBV12-5; D is perhaps TRBD1 (6 bases). The V gene's germline CDR1 is LGHNT and CDR2 FRNRAP. The CDR3 spans 17 residues. Trimming cost V 0 bases and J 2 bases, with 14 bases left between them. DNA of the CDR3: TGTGCTAGTGGTTTGGTCCCCGGGACAATGACTGGAAACACCATATATTTT. Amino acids: CASGLVPGTMTGNTIYF.